This T cell receptor beta chain appears in the sequencing data of a study of STAT3 mutations in large granular lymphocyte leukemia. Of note for this clone: Its antigen is not known.

The study, taken as a whole, reports: Sampling intervals varied between patients and samples. Clonal expansion was inferred from samples taken at other timepoints. Every T-cell large granular lymphocyte leukemia patient had at least one immunodominant TCR beta clonotype. Suggested: STAT3 mutation was not the ancestral event for these clonal expansions.

Some clones are missing from TCRdb's copy, which holds only in-frame ones; the method was immunoSEQ multiplex PCR. The table lists fewer than 9,500 clones, roughly 70% of them singletons, with more than 25% in the top ten. The CDR3 is made up of 16 amino acids. Germline loops: CDR1 SGDLS, CDR2 YYNGEE. V gave up 1 base and J gave up 5 bases; unmatched junction bases: 6. This clonotype originated in a woman between 40 and 50 years old with T-cell large granular lymphocyte leukemia. Some clones in this sample may be carry-over from other donors' samples. This sequence joins TRBV9 and TRBJ2-3; 11 bases map to TRBD2. Sequencing used peripheral blood mononuclear cells. The CDR3, as DNA: TGTGCCAGCAGCGTATATAGCGGGGGGGCCGGAGATACGCAGTATTTT. Translating gives CASSVYSGGAGDTQYF.